Listed here are 22 T cell receptor beta chains from one sample, sequenced in a study of blood T cell repertoires in COVID-19. The data were produced by immunoSEQ multiplex PCR, yet TCRdb's version contains in-frame clones alone and is incomplete. The table has about 170,000 clones, approximately 82% seen once. Material for sequencing was peripheral blood. The receptors originated from a woman in her sixties or seventies who had recovered from COVID-19.

This sequence joins TRBV4-1 and TRBJ2-7, with 7 bases that match TRBD2. Germline V gives CDR1 MGHRA, CDR2 YSYEKL. The CDR3 loop spans 13 amino acids. V shed 4 bases, J shed 9 bases, and the junction held 9 bases outside the gene matches. The CDR3 DNA is TGCGCCAGCAGCCGGATCCCGGGAGGTCGGCAGTACTTC. It encodes CASSRIPGGRQYF.

The rearrangement uses TRBV18 and TRBJ2-7; 8 bases line up with TRBD1. Germline V CDR1 and CDR2: KGHSH, LQKENI. Germline trimming cut 0 bases from V and 4 bases from J; bases unmatched to any gene: 8. The CDR3 is made up of 16 amino acids. In DNA, the CDR3 is TGTGCCAGCTCACCACCCAGGGGCACAGGGGGATACGAGCAGTACTTC. It yields the protein CASSPPRGTGGYEQYF.

The chain joins TRBV11-2 to TRBJ2-1; 13 bases match TRBD2. The germline CDR1 and CDR2 sequences are SGHAT and FQNNGV. V lost 6 bases to trimming and J lost 9 bases; unmatched junction nucleotides: 8. CDR3 length: 15 residues. The CDR3 region has the DNA TGTGCCAGCAGAATAACTAGCGGGGGGGGTGGTGAGCAGTTCTTC. It encodes CASRITSGGGGEQFF.

This chain connects TRBV7-9 to TRBJ2-7; 8 nucleotides agree with TRBD2. The trim removed 3 bases at V and 2 bases at J, leaving 6 bases unmatched. Germline CDR1 and CDR2: SEHNR and FQNEAQ (reference sequence). The CDR3 extends over 15 amino acids. This CDR3 is CASSFRGGLAYEQYF. Here the CDR3 DNA reads TGTGCCAGCAGCTTCCGCGGGGGGCTAGCCTACGAGCAGTACTTC.

V is TRBV5-4 and J is TRBJ1-2; a possible D gene is TRBD1 (6 bases). CDR3 length: 16 amino acids. V was shortened by 3 bases and J by 6 bases, with 21 bases between the two germline ends. Germline V gene sequence: CDR1 SGHNT, CDR2 YYREEE (reference sequence). The CDR3: CASSSGGNTGLDGYTF. Here the CDR3 DNA reads TGTGCCAGCAGCTCGGGGGGAAATACAGGGCTGGATGGCTACACCTTC.

This clone came up once. The chain is built from TRBV7-3 and TRBJ2-3; 7 bases match TRBD1. V shed 4 bases and J 3 bases; nucleotides not matched to a gene: 13. The CDR3 length is 17 residues. Looked up from germline, CDR1 is SGHTA and CDR2 is FQGTGA. CDR3 nucleotide sequence: TGTGCCAGCAGCTCGACAGGGTTGGGCCAAGGGACAGATACGCAGTATTTT. It encodes CASSSTGLGQGTDTQYF.

This clone has just one count. V gene TRBV7-9 combines with J gene TRBJ1-2, with 10 bases identical to TRBD1. This CDR3 contains 12 residues. V was clipped by 11 bases and J by 4 bases; unmatched bases: 4. Germline V gives CDR1 SEHNR, CDR2 FQNEAQ (reference sequence). CDR3: CAGGTGVYGYTF. For the CDR3, the DNA is TGTGCCGGGGGGACAGGGGTCTATGGCTACACCTTC.

The chain recombines TRBV10-3 with TRBJ2-7; 8 positions agree with TRBD2. The CDR3 is 12 residues long. Germline V gene sequence: CDR1 ENHRY, CDR2 SYGVKD. The ends lost 10 bases at V and 0 bases at J; junction bases unmatched: 2. CDR3 amino acids: CATGGASYEQYF. In DNA form, the CDR3 reads TGTGCCACCGGGGGGGCCTCCTACGAGCAGTACTTC.

This sequence joins TRBV7-9 and TRBJ2-5; 10 positions agree with TRBD2. Germline V gene data show CDR1 as SEHNR and CDR2 as FQNEAQ (reference sequence). The CDR3 sequence is 14 residues long. V trimming: 5 bases; J trimming: 5 bases; junction bases outside the gene matches: 5. CDR3 in amino acids: CASSKAGGRETQYF. CDR3 in DNA: TGTGCCAGCAGCAAAGCGGGGGGGCGCGAGACCCAGTACTTC. Supplemented by reference TRBV7-9 and TRBJ2-5, the full variable domain reads DTGVSQNPRHKITKRGQNVTFRCDPISEHNRLYWYRQTLGQGPEFLTYFQNEAQLEKSRLLSDRFSAERPKGSFSTLEIQRTEQGDSAMYLCASSKAGGRETQYFGPGTRLLVL.

The chain couples TRBV10-3 to TRBJ1-2, with TRBD1 identical over 10 bases. The trim removed 8 bases at V and 2 bases at J, leaving 5 bases unmatched. Germline loops: CDR1 ENHRY, CDR2 SYGVKD. The CDR3 consists of 14 residues. CDR3 bases: TGTGCCATCCTCGACAGGGGGCTGAACTATGGCTACACCTTC. Protein product: CAILDRGLNYGYTF.

The genes are TRBV12-5 and TRBJ1-5; 9 nucleotides agree with TRBD1. The CDR3 extends over 13 amino acids. The junction had 3 bases not matched to a gene; V was cut back by 6 bases and J by 6 bases. CDR1 and CDR2 from the germline V gene are LGHNT and FRNRAP. The CDR3 DNA follows: TGTGCTAGTGGGTACAGGGGGCCTCAGCCCCAGCATTTT. This gives the protein CASGYRGPQPQHF.

V and J are TRBV5-4 and TRBJ2-7; 9 bases map to TRBD1. The trim removed 3 bases at V and 0 bases at J, leaving 4 bases unmatched. Per the germline V gene, CDR1 is SGHNT and CDR2 is YYREEE (reference sequence). This CDR3 region has 15 residues. The chain's CDR3 is CASSWTGEGSYEQYF. CDR3 DNA sequence: TGTGCCAGCAGCTGGACAGGGGAGGGCTCCTACGAGCAGTACTTC.

The V and J genes are TRBV15 and TRBJ2-5, with TRBD1 identical over 8 bases. The CDR3 length is 14 residues. CDR1 is LNHNV and CDR2 is YYDKDF in the germline V gene (reference sequence). V dropped 3 bases and J dropped 5; count of bases not matched to a gene: 5. The CDR3 protein is CATSRLGQDETQYF. The CDR3 DNA is TGTGCCACCAGCAGGCTGGGACAGGATGAGACCCAGTACTTC.

J is TRBJ1-1 and V is TRBV15; D not resolved. Germline values: CDR1 LNHNV, CDR2 YYDKDF (reference sequence). This CDR3 spans 12 amino acids. V gave up 6 bases and J gave up 2 bases, with 7 bases separating them. Written as DNA, the CDR3 is TGTGCCACCAGGGCGGAAAACACTGAAGCTTTCTTT. Translated: CATRAENTEAFF.

The chain joins TRBV2 to TRBJ2-7; 10 nucleotides match TRBD1. The CDR3 spans 14 residues. Losses at the gene ends were 6 bases for V and 4 bases for J; bases not matched to a gene: 6. Germline V gene sequence: CDR1 SNHLY, CDR2 FYNNEI. CDR3 amino acids: CASRWDRGQYEQYF. The CDR3 DNA reads as TGTGCCAGCAGGTGGGACAGGGGTCAGTACGAGCAGTACTTC.

V gene TRBV9 combines with J gene TRBJ1-1; D gene uncertain. This CDR3 has 14 amino acids. Trimming pared 0 bases from V and 4 bases from J, leaving 10 bases between. Germline CDR1 SGDLS, CDR2 YYNGEE. This CDR3 reads CASSVAALGTEAFF. The CDR3 nucleotides are TGTGCCAGCAGCGTAGCCGCCCTCGGCACTGAAGCTTTCTTT.

The chain couples TRBV5-6 to TRBJ2-1; a weak D match, TRBD2 (5 bases). The CDR3 has 14 amino acids. Trimming pared 3 bases from V and 12 bases from J, leaving 19 bases between. The germline gives CDR1 SGHDT, CDR2 YYEEEE. The CDR3 protein is CASSSIVVRRGQFF. As DNA, the CDR3 is TGTGCCAGCAGCTCGATTGTTGTCCGACGGGGGCAGTTCTTC.

This clone was seen more than once but under ten times. V and J are TRBV5-1 and TRBJ1-1; the D gene is possibly TRBD1 (6 bases). Germline V gene lookup returns CDR1 SGHRS and CDR2 YFSETQ. The CDR3 runs to 17 residues. V was trimmed by 1 base and J by 0 bases, leaving 16 bases between them. The CDR3 sequence: CASSLRQGQGMNTEAFF. The CDR3 nucleotides read TGCGCCAGCAGCTTGAGGCAGGGGCAGGGCATGAACACTGAAGCTTTCTTT.

This chain links TRBV10-3 with TRBJ2-1; no clear D gene. Trimming shortened V by 2 bases and J by 0 bases, and 5 bases separated the two germline ends. This CDR3 is 14 amino acids long. Germline V CDR1 and CDR2: ENHRY, SYGVKD. The CDR3 DNA is TGTGCCATCAGTGAGAAGAGCTCCTACAATGAGCAGTTCTTC. It specifies CAISEKSSYNEQFF.

V usage is TRBV4-1 and J usage is TRBJ2-5, with TRBD2 identical over 9 bases. This CDR3 region has 14 residues. Germline CDR1 is MGHRA and CDR2 is YSYEKL. V dropped 3 bases and J dropped 7; count of bases not matched to a gene: 6. CDR3: CASSHRGRGGTQYF. The CDR3 DNA is TGCGCCAGCAGCCATCGCGGGAGGGGCGGGACCCAGTACTTC.

The genes are TRBV2 and TRBJ2-7, with D perhaps TRBD1 (6 bases). The V gene's germline CDR1 is SNHLY and CDR2 FYNNEI. The ends were cut back, 8 bases at V and 3 bases at J, with 11 bases in the middle. The CDR3 is 12 amino acids. CDR3 sequence: CASGSDSYEQYF. Written as DNA, the CDR3 is TGTGCCAGCGGGTCGGACAGCTACGAGCAGTACTTC.

The V and J genes are TRBV3-1 (or the pseudogene TRBV3-2) and TRBJ1-2; D is possibly TRBD1 (5 bases). CDR1 is LGHDT and CDR2 is YNNKEL in the germline V gene (reference sequence). The length of the CDR3 is 14 residues. The V gene lost 3 bases and the J gene lost 11 bases, with 19 bases spanning the gap. DNA of the CDR3: TGTGCCAGCAGCCACCCCCATGGGGCTGGGGGGTACACCTTC. As protein: CASSHPHGAGGYTF.